The 3 T cell receptor beta chains given below trace back to one sample, sequenced in a study of T cells after yellow fever vaccination (dated by TCRdb to about 2019). The sample's treatment or condition label, decoded: live attenuated yellow fever vaccine strain. To prepare the library, 5' RACE was applied. The sequencer listed for this sample is Illumina NovaSeq 6000. TCRdb passed the public sequencing reads through fastp at Q25 and MiXCR, retaining productive beta sequences. Entries that share a CDR3 protein sequence are merged under the most common genes and DNA. The sample table shows some 320,000 distinct CDR3 sequences, and about 10% are seen once. Clones ranked in the top ten supply about 3.5% of the sample. Sequencing was performed on CD4+ T cells sorted from PBMCs, taken 45 days after the yellow fever booster vaccination. The source of these receptors is a man aged 18 to 30 who received the YFV17D yellow fever vaccine.

V is TRBV12-3 or TRBV12-4 and J is TRBJ2-5; 9 positions match TRBD2. The CDR3 has 17 residues. J was trimmed by 4 bases and V by 7 bases; bases with no gene match: 16. CDR3 amino acids: CASNKEVAGAEGETQYF. DNA for the CDR3: TGTGCCAGCAACAAAGAGGTAGCGGGGGCCGAGGGAGAGACCCAGTACTTC.

This clonotype has more than one count but fewer than ten. The chain has TRBV6-2 or TRBV6-3 and TRBJ2-7; D gene uncertain. V was pared by 1 base and J by 4 bases, with 5 bases between. CDR3 length equals 12 residues. From germline, CDR1 is MNHEY and CDR2 SVGEGT. CDR3 DNA sequence: TGTGCCAGCAGTTACTACGGGTACGAGCAGTACGTC. Its protein product is CASSYYGYEQYV.

This clonotype occurred a few times. The rearrangement uses TRBV6-5 and TRBJ1-1, with TRBD1 identical over 7 bases. The CDR3 contains 14 residues. The germline CDR1 and CDR2 sequences are MNHEY and SVGAGI. V lost 2 bases to trimming and J lost 7 bases; unmatched junction nucleotides: 7. The CDR3: CASSYAGTEVEAFF. For the CDR3, the DNA is TGTGCCAGCAGTTACGCCGGGACAGAAGTTGAAGCTTTCTTT.